One and the same sample provided the 13 T cell receptor beta chains below, sequenced in a study of PD-1 blockade in classical Hodgkin lymphoma. Following autologous stem cell transplantation, relapse occurred in every patient, and exposure to brentuximab vedotin varied. Here immunoSEQ multiplex PCR was the method, and the copy in TCRdb shows in-frame clones only, minus some. The sample has about 54,000 clones, less than 95% seen once. The sequencing here drew on peripheral blood mononuclear cells (PBMCs), taken before the second cycle of nivolumab. The receptors were sampled from a human donor with classical Hodgkin lymphoma.

Here the CDR3 reads CASSLVIISPKTGYYGYTF. DNA of the CDR3: TGTGCCAGCAGCTTAGTGATAATAAGCCCAAAAACAGGTTACTATGGCTACACCTTC. The V and J genes are TRBV7-8 and TRBJ1-2; D may be TRBD1 (5 bases). The CDR3 contains 19 residues. In germline, CDR1 is SGHVS, CDR2 FQNEAQ. The V end lost 1 base, the J end lost 3 bases, and 24 bases lay between the germline ends. Complete variable domain (other parts from reference TRBV7-8 and TRBJ1-2): GAGVSQSPRYKVAKRGQDVALRCDPISGHVSLFWYQQALGQGPEFLTYFQNEAQLDKSGLPSDRFFAERPEGSVSTLKIQRTQQEDSAVYLCASSLVIISPKTGYYGYTFGSGTRLTVV.

This chain uses TRBV7-3 with TRBJ2-1; perhaps TRBD1 as D (7 bases). CDR3 size: 16 residues. V shed 4 bases and J shed 5 bases, with 18 bases lying between them. Germline CDR1 is SGHTA and CDR2 is FQGTGA. The CDR3 DNA sequence: TGTGCCAGCAGCTCCTCGGCGGGACAGATAAACAATGAGCAGTTCTTC. Protein sequence: CASSSSAGQINNEQFF. Supplemented by reference TRBV7-3 and TRBJ2-1, the full variable domain reads GAGVSQTPSNKVTEKGKYVELRCDPISGHTALYWYRQSLGQGPEFLIYFQGTGAADDSGLPNDRFFAVRPEGSVSTLKIQRTERGDSAVYLCASSSSAGQINNEQFFGPGTRLTVL.

The chain combines TRBV28 with TRBJ1-3; D is undetermined. CDR3 length: 13 residues. Germline lookup yields CDR1 MDHEN and CDR2 SYDVKM. Trimming removed 3 bases at V and 3 bases at J, with 6 bases between. CDR3 region: CASSFRVGNTIYF. CDR3 DNA sequence: TGTGCCAGCAGTTTTAGGGTTGGAAACACCATATATTTT.

The chain uses TRBV28 and TRBJ1-1, with a weak D call TRBD1 (6 bases). Germline assignment: CDR1 MDHEN and CDR2 SYDVKM. The CDR3 is 12 amino acids. Trimming left V 5 bases short and J 6 bases short, with 10 bases between. CDR3 sequence: CASSERGPEAFF. The CDR3, as DNA: TGTGCCAGCAGTGAACGGGGGCCTGAAGCTTTCTTT.

The chain is built from TRBV19 and TRBJ2-3; maybe TRBD2 (5 bases). The V and J ends lost 7 bases and 6 bases respectively, with 14 bases between them. The CDR3 spans 13 residues. Per the germline V gene, CDR1 is LNHDA and CDR2 is SQIVND (reference sequence). This CDR3 reads CASTTRGSDTQYF. In nucleotides, the CDR3 is TGTGCCAGTACCACCCGGGGTTCGGATACGCAGTATTTT.

The rearrangement links TRBV5-1 to TRBJ2-2; 9 nucleotides align to TRBD1. The CDR3 extends over 17 amino acids. V shed 3 bases, J shed 3 bases, and the junction held 9 bases outside the gene matches. CDR1 SGHRS and CDR2 YFSETQ come from the germline V gene. CDR3 region: CASSSRWTGADTGELFF. The CDR3 nucleotides read TGCGCCAGCAGCTCCCGATGGACAGGGGCAGACACCGGGGAGCTGTTTTTT.

This chain connects TRBV18 to TRBJ2-5, with no clear D. Deletions cut 3 bases from V and 4 bases from J, with 12 bases between. The CDR3 is made up of 14 amino acids. CDR1 and CDR2 from the germline V gene are KGHSH and LQKENI. CDR3 sequence (DNA): TGTGCCAGCTCACCCGACATGTCGGGAGAGACCCAGTACTTC. The encoded protein is CASSPDMSGETQYF.

The chain recombines TRBV19 with TRBJ2-2; D uncertain. Trimming left V 2 bases short and J 6 bases short, with 4 bases between. Germline loops: CDR1 LNHDA, CDR2 SQIVND (reference sequence). There are 12 residues in the CDR3. The CDR3 region is CASSIYAGELFF. CDR3 bases: TGTGCCAGTAGTATATATGCCGGGGAGCTGTTTTTT.

The genes are TRBV28 and TRBJ2-7, with 8 positions matching TRBD2. V shed 6 bases and J 4 bases; nucleotides not matched to a gene: 14. Germline assignment: CDR1 MDHEN and CDR2 SYDVKM. This CDR3 spans 16 amino acids. The CDR3 loop reads CASRPGGASLAYEQYF. As DNA, the CDR3 is TGTGCCAGCAGGCCGGGGGGGGCTTCCTTAGCTTACGAGCAGTACTTC.

The genes are TRBV19 and TRBJ2-7; 10 nucleotides align to TRBD1. Per germline, CDR1 LNHDA and CDR2 SQIVND (reference sequence). This CDR3 has 16 amino acids. The V gene end was trimmed by 4 bases and the J gene end by 3 bases; junction bases not matched to a gene: 9. The CDR3 protein is CASSKDSGTGVYEQYF. Written as DNA, the CDR3 is TGTGCCAGTAGTAAGGACTCCGGGACAGGGGTCTACGAGCAGTACTTC.

The chain employs TRBV19 and TRBJ2-3; perhaps TRBD2 as D (5 bases). The V gene lost 1 base and the J gene lost 4 bases, with 6 bases spanning the gap. Germline V gene data show CDR1 as LNHDA and CDR2 as SQIVND (reference sequence). There are 13 residues in the CDR3. CDR3 residues: CASSIVASDTQYF. The CDR3 coding sequence is TGTGCCAGTAGTATAGTAGCGTCAGATACGCAGTATTTT.

The chain couples TRBV6-1 to TRBJ1-1, with no clear D. V shed 6 bases and J shed 7 bases, with 12 bases lying between them. The germline V gene has CDR1 MNHNS and CDR2 SASEGT. This CDR3 is 12 amino acids long. CDR3 region: CASRENDGEAFF. The CDR3 bases are TGTGCCAGCAGGGAAAACGACGGTGAAGCTTTCTTT.

This sequence joins TRBV9 and TRBJ1-2; D is undetermined. This CDR3 contains 12 residues. V was trimmed by 4 bases and J by 7 bases, leaving 11 bases between them. Germline CDR1 reads SGDLS; CDR2 reads YYNGEE. The CDR3 protein is CASSIGGGGYTF. The CDR3 DNA follows: TGTGCCAGCAGCATAGGCGGAGGTGGCTACACCTTC.